The subject of this entry is one TCR beta chain. It was with a sample-barcoded 5' primer and a J-beta primer mix that a second PCR of about 6 to 12 cycles was run. Tags on each cDNA molecule came from a template-switch adaptor with 12 random nucleotides. TCRdb redid the calling of the 5' RACE reads with MiXCR, one entry per CDR3 protein. The sample has approximately 800,000 distinct CDR3 sequences, more than 35% seen once. V gave up 8 bases and J gave up 4 bases; unmatched junction bases: 9. The V gene's germline CDR1 is MNHEY and CDR2 SMNVEV (reference sequence). The length of the CDR3 is 15 residues. This record comes from a study of blood T cells in healthy people across ages.

V usage is TRBV27 and J usage is TRBJ1-1; 11 nucleotides align to TRBD1. The specimen sequenced was blood. This TCR derives from a man older than 75 in good health. CDR3: CASQHLGTGGTEAFF. CDR3 DNA sequence: TGTGCCAGCCAACACTTGGGGACAGGGGGCACTGAAGCTTTCTTT.